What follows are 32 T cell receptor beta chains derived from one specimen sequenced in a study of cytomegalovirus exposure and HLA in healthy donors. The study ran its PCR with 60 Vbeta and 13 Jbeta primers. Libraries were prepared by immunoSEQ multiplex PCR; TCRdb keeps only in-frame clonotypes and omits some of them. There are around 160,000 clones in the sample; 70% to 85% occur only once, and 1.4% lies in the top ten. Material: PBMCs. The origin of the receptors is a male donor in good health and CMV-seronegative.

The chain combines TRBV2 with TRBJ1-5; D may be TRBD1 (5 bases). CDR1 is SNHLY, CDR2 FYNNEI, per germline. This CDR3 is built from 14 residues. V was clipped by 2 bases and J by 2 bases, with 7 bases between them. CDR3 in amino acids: CASSERGGNQPQHF. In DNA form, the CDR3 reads TGTGCCAGCAGTGAAAGGGGTGGCAATCAGCCCCAGCATTTT.

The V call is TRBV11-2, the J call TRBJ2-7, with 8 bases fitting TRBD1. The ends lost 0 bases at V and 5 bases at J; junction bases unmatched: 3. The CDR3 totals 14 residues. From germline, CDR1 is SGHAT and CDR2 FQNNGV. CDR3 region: CASSLDRGPHEQYF. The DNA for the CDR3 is TGTGCCAGCAGCTTAGACAGGGGGCCCCACGAGCAGTACTTC.

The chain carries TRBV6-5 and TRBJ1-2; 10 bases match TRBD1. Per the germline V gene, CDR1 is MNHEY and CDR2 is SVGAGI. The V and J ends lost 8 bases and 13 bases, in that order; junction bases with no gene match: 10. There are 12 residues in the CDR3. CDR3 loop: CASLSRDRGPTF. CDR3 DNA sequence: TGTGCCAGCCTTAGTAGGGACAGGGGCCCCACCTTC.

CDR3 DNA: TGTGCCAGCAGCTTAGCCCCAGGGGAGAGCTATGGCTACACCTTC. Its protein is CASSLAPGESYGYTF. The chain has TRBV7-9 and TRBJ1-2; TRBD1 is a possible D gene (6 bases). CDR3 size: 15 residues. V lost 0 bases and J 4 bases, leaving 12 bases between the germline ends. CDR1 and CDR2 from the germline V gene are SEHNR and FQNEAQ (reference sequence).

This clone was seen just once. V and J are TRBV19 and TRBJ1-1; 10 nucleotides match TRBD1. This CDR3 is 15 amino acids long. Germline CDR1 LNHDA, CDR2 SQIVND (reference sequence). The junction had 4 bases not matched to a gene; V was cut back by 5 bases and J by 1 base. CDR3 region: CASSPGQGGNTEAFF. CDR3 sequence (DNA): TGTGCCAGTAGTCCCGGACAGGGGGGGAACACTGAAGCTTTCTTT.

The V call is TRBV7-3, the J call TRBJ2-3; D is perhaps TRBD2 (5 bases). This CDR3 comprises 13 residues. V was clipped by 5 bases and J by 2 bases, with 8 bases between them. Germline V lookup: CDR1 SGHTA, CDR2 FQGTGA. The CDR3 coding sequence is TGTGCCAGCAGCCCGGGGTCCACAGATACGCAGTATTTT. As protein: CASSPGSTDTQYF.

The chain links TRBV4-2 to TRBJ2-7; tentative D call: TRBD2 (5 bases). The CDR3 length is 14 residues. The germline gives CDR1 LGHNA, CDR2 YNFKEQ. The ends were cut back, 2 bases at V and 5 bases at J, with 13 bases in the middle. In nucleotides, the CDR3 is TGTGCCAGCAGCCAAAAACTGGAGGTGAACGAGCAGTACTTC. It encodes CASSQKLEVNEQYF.

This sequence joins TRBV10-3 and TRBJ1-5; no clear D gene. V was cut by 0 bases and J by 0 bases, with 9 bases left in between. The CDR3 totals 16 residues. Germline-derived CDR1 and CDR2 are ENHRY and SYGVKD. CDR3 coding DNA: TGTGCCATCAGTGAGTCCACTGGGAGTAGCAATCAGCCCCAGCATTTT. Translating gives CAISESTGSSNQPQHF.

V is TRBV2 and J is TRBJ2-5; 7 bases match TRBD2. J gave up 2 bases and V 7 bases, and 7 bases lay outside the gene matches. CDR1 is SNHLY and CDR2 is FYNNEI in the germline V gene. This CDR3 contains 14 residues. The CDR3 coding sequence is TGTGCCAGCATTAGTATGGGGGGGCAAGAGACCCAGTACTTC. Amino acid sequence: CASISMGGQETQYF.

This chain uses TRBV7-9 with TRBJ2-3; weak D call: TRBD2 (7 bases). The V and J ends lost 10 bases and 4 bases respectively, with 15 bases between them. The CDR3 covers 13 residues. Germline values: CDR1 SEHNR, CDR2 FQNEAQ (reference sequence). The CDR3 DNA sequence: TGTGCCATCGAGGGGGGGGAGGCAGATACGCAGTATTTT. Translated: CAIEGGEADTQYF.

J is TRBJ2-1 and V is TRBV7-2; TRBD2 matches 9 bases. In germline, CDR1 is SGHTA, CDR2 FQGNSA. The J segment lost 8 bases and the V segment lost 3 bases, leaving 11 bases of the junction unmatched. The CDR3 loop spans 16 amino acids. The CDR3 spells CASSFEGRGGPDEQFF. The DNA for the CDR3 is TGTGCCAGCAGCTTCGAAGGGCGGGGGGGCCCCGATGAGCAGTTCTTC.

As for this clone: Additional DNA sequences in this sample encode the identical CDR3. CDR3 region: CASSQDGGGYTGELFF. The CDR3 region has the DNA TGTGCCAGCAGCCAAGATGGCGGGGGATACACCGGGGAGCTGTTTTTT. The chain carries TRBV4-2 and TRBJ2-2, with 7 bases matching TRBD2. Germline lookup yields CDR1 LGHNA and CDR2 YNFKEQ. V lost 0 bases, J lost 3 bases, and 4 bases stayed unmatched. The CDR3 has 16 residues.

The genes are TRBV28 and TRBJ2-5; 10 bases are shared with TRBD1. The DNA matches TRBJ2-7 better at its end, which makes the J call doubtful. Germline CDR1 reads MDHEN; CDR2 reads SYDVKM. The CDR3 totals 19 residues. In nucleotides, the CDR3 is TGTGCCAGCAGTACCCCCTTCCTCAACCGGGACAGGGGCCACTACGAGCAGTACTTC. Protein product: CASSTPFLNRDRGHYEQYF.

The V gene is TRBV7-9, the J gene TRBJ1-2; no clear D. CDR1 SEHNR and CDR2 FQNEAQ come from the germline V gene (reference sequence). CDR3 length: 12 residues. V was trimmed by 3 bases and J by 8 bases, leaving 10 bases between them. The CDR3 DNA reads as TGTGCCAGCAGCTTCGAGAGTAAGGGCTACACCTTC. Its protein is CASSFESKGYTF.

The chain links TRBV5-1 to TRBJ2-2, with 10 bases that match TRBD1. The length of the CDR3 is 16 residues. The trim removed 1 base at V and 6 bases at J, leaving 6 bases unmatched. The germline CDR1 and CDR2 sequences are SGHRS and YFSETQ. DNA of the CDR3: TGCGCCAGCAGCTTGATGGGGACAGGGGATTCCGGGGAGCTGTTTTTT. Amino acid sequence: CASSLMGTGDSGELFF.

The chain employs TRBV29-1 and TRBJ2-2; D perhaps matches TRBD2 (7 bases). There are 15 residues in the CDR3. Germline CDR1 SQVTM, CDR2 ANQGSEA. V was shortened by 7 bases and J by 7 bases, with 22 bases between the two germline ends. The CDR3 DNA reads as TGCAGCGCCCCATCACTGGTAGGGGGGGGCGGGGAGCTGTTTTTT. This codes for CSAPSLVGGGGELFF.

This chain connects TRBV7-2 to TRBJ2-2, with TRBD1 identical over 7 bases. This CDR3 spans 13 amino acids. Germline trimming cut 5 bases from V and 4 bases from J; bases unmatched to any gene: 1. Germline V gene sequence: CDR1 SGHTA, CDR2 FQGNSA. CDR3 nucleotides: TGTGCCAGCAGCCCAGGGGGCACCGGGGAGCTGTTTTTT. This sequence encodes CASSPGGTGELFF.

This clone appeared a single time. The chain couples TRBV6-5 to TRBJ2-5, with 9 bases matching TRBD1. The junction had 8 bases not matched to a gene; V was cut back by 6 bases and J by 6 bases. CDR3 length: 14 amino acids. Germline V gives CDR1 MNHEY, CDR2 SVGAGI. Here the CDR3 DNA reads TGTGCCAGCAGCCTTGGACAGGGGCAAAAGACCCAGTACTTC. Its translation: CASSLGQGQKTQYF.

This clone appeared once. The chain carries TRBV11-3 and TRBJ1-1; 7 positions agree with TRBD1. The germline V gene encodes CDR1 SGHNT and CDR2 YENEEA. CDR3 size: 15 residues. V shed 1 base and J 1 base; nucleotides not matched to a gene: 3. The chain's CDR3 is CASSLGGGRNTEAFF. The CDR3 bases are TGTGCCAGCAGCTTAGGAGGGGGCAGGAACACTGAAGCTTTCTTT.

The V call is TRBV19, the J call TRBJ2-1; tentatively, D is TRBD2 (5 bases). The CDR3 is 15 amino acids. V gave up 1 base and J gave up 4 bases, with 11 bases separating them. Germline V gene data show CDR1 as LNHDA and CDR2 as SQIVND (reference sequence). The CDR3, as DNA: TGTGCCAGTAGTATAGCCCTCTCGGGGTACAATGAGCAGTTCTTC. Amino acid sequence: CASSIALSGYNEQFF. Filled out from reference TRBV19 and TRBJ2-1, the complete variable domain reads DGGITQSPKYLFRKEGQNVTLSCEQNLNHDAMYWYRQDPGQGLRLIYYSQIVNDFQKGDIAEGYSVSREKKESFPLTVTSAQKNPTAFYLCASSIALSGYNEQFFGPGTRLTVL.

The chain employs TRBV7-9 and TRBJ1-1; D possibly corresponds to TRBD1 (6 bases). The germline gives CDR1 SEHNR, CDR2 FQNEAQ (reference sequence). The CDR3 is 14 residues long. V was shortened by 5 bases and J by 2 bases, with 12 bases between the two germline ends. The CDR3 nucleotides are TGTGCCAGCAGCGCGGGGGCGTCCAACACTGAAGCTTTCTTT. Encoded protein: CASSAGASNTEAFF.

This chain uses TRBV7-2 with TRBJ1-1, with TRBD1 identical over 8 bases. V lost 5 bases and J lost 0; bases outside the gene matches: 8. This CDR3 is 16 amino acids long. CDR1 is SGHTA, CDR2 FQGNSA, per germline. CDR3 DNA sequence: TGTGCCAGCAGCCCGCGGACAGGGACTCTGAACACTGAAGCTTTCTTT. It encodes CASSPRTGTLNTEAFF.

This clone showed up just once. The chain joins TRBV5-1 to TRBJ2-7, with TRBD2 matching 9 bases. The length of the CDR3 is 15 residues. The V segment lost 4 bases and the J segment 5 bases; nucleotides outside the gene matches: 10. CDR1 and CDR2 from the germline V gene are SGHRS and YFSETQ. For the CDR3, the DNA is TGCGCCAGCAGCCCCGCGGCGGGAGGGTATAACGAGCAGTACTTC. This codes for CASSPAAGGYNEQYF.

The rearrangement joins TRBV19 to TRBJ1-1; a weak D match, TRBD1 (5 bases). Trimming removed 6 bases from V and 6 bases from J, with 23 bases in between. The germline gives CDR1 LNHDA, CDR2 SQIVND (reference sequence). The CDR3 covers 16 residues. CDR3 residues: CASRRDSMVLAAEAFF. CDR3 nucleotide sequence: TGTGCCAGTAGAAGGGACTCAATGGTTTTGGCGGCTGAAGCTTTCTTT.

CDR3 bases: TGTGCTAGTGGTACAGCTATCCGGGACAGGGGGCTCGGTGGCTACACCTTC. The encoded protein is CASGTAIRDRGLGGYTF. The V gene is TRBV12-5, the J gene TRBJ1-2; 12 positions match TRBD1. This CDR3 region has 17 residues. J gave up 7 bases and V 5 bases, and 14 bases lay outside the gene matches. CDR1 and CDR2 (germline): LGHNT, FRNRAP.

The CDR3 sequence: CASSGGQEDQPQHF. DNA for the CDR3: TGTGCCAGCAGTGGGGGACAGGAAGATCAGCCCCAGCATTTT. This chain links TRBV6-1 with TRBJ1-5; 8 nucleotides agree with TRBD1. The V gene's germline CDR1 is MNHNS and CDR2 SASEGT. The junction had 4 bases not matched to a gene; V was cut back by 4 bases and J by 5 bases. The length of the CDR3 is 14 residues.

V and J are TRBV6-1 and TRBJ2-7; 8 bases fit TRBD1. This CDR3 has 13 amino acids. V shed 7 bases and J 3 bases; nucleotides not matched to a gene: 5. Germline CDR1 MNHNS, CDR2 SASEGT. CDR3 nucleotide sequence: TGTGCCAGCAAGGACGGACAGGGCTACGAGCAGTACTTC. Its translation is CASKDGQGYEQYF.

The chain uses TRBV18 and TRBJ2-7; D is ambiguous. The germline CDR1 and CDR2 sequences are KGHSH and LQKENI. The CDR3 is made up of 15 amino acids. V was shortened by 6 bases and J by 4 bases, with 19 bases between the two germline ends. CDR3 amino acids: CASSQFFDPGYEQYF. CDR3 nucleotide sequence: TGTGCCAGCTCCCAATTTTTCGACCCGGGTTACGAGCAGTACTTC.

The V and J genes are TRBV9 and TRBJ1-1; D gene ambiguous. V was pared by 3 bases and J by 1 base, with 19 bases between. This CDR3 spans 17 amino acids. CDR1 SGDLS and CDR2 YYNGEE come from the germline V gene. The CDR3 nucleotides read TGTGCCAGCAGCGAAGCCAGAACTAATGCGGGGAACACTGAAGCTTTCTTT. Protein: CASSEARTNAGNTEAFF. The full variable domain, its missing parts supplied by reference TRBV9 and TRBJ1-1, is DSGVTQTPKHLITATGQRVTLRCSPRSGDLSVYWYQQSLDQGLQFLIQYYNGEERAKGNILERFSAQQFPDLHSELNLSSLELGDSALYFCASSEARTNAGNTEAFFGQGTRLTVV.

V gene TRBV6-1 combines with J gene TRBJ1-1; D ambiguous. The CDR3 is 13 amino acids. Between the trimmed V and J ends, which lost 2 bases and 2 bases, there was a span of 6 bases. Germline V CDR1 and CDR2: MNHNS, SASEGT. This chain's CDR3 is CASSELSNTEAFF. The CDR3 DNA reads TGTGCCAGCAGTGAATTGTCAAACACTGAAGCTTTCTTT.

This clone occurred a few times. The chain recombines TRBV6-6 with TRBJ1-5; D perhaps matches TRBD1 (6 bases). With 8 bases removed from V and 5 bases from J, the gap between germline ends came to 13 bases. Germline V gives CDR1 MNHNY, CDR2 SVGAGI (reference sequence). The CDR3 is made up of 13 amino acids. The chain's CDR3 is CASAPNRDQPQHF. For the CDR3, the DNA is TGTGCCAGCGCCCCGAACAGGGATCAGCCCCAGCATTTT.

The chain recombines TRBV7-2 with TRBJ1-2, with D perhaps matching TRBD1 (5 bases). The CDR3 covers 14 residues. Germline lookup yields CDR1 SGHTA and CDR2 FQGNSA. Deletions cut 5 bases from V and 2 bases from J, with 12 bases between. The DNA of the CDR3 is TGTGCCAGCAGCCCAGCCCGACAGAACTATGGCTACACCTTC. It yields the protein CASSPARQNYGYTF.